These T cell receptor beta chains were read from a single sample in a study of T cell changes during pregnancy in multiple sclerosis. Assay: immunoSEQ multiplex PCR; the TCRdb copy retains only in-frame clones and omits some. In the table there are tens of thousands of clones, around nine tenths of which are singletons. This sample comprised CD8+ T cells from peripheral blood mononuclear cells, obtained in the third trimester of pregnancy. The receptors were gathered from a female donor with multiple sclerosis, enrolled in a pregnancy study. The CDR3 runs from the conserved cysteine through the conserved F or W. D genes are given only for firm matches. Clone sizes are given selectively: once, few, many, or a class where the clone is expanded.

NA	TRBV13	TRBD2	TRBJ2-5	CASSPRAGGSETQYF	TGTGCCAGCAGCCCCCGGGCGGGGGGTTCGGAGACCCAGTACTTC
NA	TRBV15	TRBD1	TRBJ2-1	CATSRRDRGYNEQFF	TGTGCCACCAGCAGAAGGGACAGGGGATACAATGAGCAGTTCTTC
NA	TRBV27	NA	TRBJ1-4	CASSFGGNEKLFF	TGTGCCAGCAGTTTCGGCGGTAATGAAAAACTGTTTTTT
NA	TRBV14	NA	TRBJ1-2	CASSPVPGQVPWMGANYGYTF	TGTGCCAGCAGCCCAGTCCCGGGACAAGTCCCATGGATGGGGGCCAACTATGGCTACACCTTC
NA	TRBV6-1	TRBD1	TRBJ2-7	CASSGNTGVSYEQYF	TGTGCCAGCAGTGGTAATACAGGGGTCTCCTACGAGCAGTACTTC
NA	TRBV29-1	NA	TRBJ1-2	CSVAGDFYGYTF	TGCAGCGTTGCCGGGGACTTCTATGGCTACACCTTC
NA	TRBV9	TRBD2	TRBJ2-3	CASTPLAGSDTQYF	TGTGCCAGCACCCCTCTAGCGGGGTCAGATACGCAGTATTTT
NA	TRBV16	NA	TRBJ1-4	CASSQSVGQGEKLFF	TGTGCCAGCAGCCAATCTGTGGGGCAGGGTGAAAAACTGTTTTTT
NA	TRBV7-2	NA	TRBJ2-7	CASSLGGPGYEQYF	TGTGCCAGCAGCTTGGGGGGGCCGGGTTACGAGCAGTACTTC
NA	TRBV19	TRBD1	TRBJ1-2	CASKVGGANYGYTF	TGTGCCAGTAAGGTAGGGGGCGCGAACTATGGCTACACCTTC
NA	TRBV6-1	TRBD1	TRBJ1-5	CASSEFWTGIGSNQPQHF	TGTGCCAGCAGTGAATTTTGGACAGGGATTGGGAGCAATCAGCCCCAGCATTTT
NA	TRBV5-1	NA	TRBJ2-2	CASSRTGGTVRNTGELFF	TGCGCCAGCAGCCGAACCGGAGGGACAGTCAGGAACACCGGGGAGCTGTTTTTT
NA	TRBV27	NA	TRBJ2-1	CASTQRGGHEQFF	TGTGCCAGCACTCAAAGGGGGGGCCATGAGCAGTTCTTC
NA	TRBV7-3	NA	TRBJ1-1	CASSLTGGVGTEAFF	TGTGCCAGCAGCTTAACTGGGGGGGTGGGCACTGAAGCTTTCTTT
NA	TRBV13	TRBD2	TRBJ2-5	CASSLVAGDPAETQYF	TGTGCCAGCAGCTTAGTAGCGGGGGACCCTGCGGAGACCCAGTACTTC
NA	TRBV13	NA	TRBJ1-5	CASSSGRAEPQHF	TGTGCCAGCAGCTCCGGGAGGGCCGAGCCCCAGCATTTT
NA	TRBV7-9	TRBD2	TRBJ2-5	CASSPRTSGVETQYF	TGTGCCAGCAGCCCCCGTACTAGCGGTGTAGAGACCCAGTACTTC
NA	TRBV5-5	NA	TRBJ1-1	CASSLGPPRDTEAFF	TGTGCCAGCAGCTTGGGGCCCCCGAGGGACACTGAAGCTTTCTTT
NA	TRBV27	NA	TRBJ2-5	CASSASTGRQETQYF	TGTGCCAGCAGTGCCAGTACGGGGAGGCAAGAGACCCAGTACTTC
NA	TRBV27	TRBD1	TRBJ1-4	CASSLSDRRQGNEKLFF	TGTGCCAGCAGTTTATCGGACAGGCGGCAGGGTAATGAAAAACTGTTTTTT
NA	TRBV4-3	TRBD1	TRBJ1-2	CASSQDNRGRHGYTF	TGCGCCAGCAGCCAAGATAACAGGGGACGACATGGCTACACCTTC
NA	TRBV4-1	NA	TRBJ2-7	CASSPKGRDYEQYF	TGCGCCAGCAGCCCTAAGGGCAGGGACTACGAGCAGTACTTC
NA	TRBV7-6	NA	TRBJ2-7	CASSLEAGSSYEQYF	TGTGCCAGCAGCTTGGAGGCGGGTAGCTCCTACGAGCAGTACTTC
NA	TRBV7-9	NA	TRBJ1-6	CASRPAPLDSPLHF	TGTGCCAGCAGGCCCGCCCCACTTGATTCACCCCTCCACTTT
large	TRBV27	TRBD1	TRBJ2-7	CASSLSGQGAYEQYF	TGTGCCAGCAGTTTATCGGGACAGGGGGCTTACGAGCAGTACTTC
NA	TRBV4-1	NA	TRBJ1-1	CASSQATGITEAFF	TGCGCCAGCAGCCAAGCAACAGGGATCACTGAAGCTTTCTTT
NA	TRBV30	NA	TRBJ2-2	CAWGPGVRFTGELFF	TGTGCCTGGGGGCCAGGGGTTAGATTTACCGGGGAGCTGTTTTTT
NA	TRBV9	TRBD1	TRBJ2-7	CASSVGTEAYEQYF	TGTGCCAGCAGCGTGGGGACAGAAGCCTACGAGCAGTACTTC
NA	TRBV19	NA	TRBJ1-1	CASSAGGGNLFF	TGTGCCAGTAGTGCCGGGGGGGGCAATCTTTTCTTT